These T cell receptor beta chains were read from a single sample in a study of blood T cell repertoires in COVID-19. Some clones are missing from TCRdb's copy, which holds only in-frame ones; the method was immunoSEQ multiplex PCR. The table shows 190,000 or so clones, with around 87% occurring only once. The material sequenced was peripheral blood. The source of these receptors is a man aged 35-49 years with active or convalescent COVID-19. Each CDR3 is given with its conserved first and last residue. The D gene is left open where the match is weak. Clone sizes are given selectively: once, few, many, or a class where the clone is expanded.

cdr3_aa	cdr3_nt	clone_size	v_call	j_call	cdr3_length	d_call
CASSLIDRGRDDTEAFF	TGTGCCAGCAGCTTGATTGACAGGGGGCGGGACGACACTGAAGCTTTCTTT	NA	TRBV5-4	TRBJ1-1	17	TRBD1
CASSPTGFPDTQYF	TGCGCCAGCAGCCCGACAGGGTTCCCAGATACGCAGTATTTT	NA	TRBV4-3	TRBJ2-3	14	TRBD1
CASSLSVGRGNTIYF	TGCGCCAGCAGCTTGTCCGTCGGGAGAGGAAACACCATATATTTT	NA	TRBV5-1	TRBJ1-3	15	NA
CASSATGTGYNEKLFF	TGCGCCAGCAGCGCGACCGGGACAGGGTATAATGAAAAACTGTTTTTT	few	TRBV5-1	TRBJ1-4	16	TRBD1
CASSLAEARETQYF	TGTGCCAGCAGCTTAGCCGAGGCCCGAGAGACCCAGTACTTC	NA	TRBV7-9	TRBJ2-5	14	NA
CASSGTGNQPQHF	TGTGCCAGTAGTGGGACAGGTAATCAGCCCCAGCATTTT	NA	TRBV19	TRBJ1-5	13	TRBD1
CASSLGQGVQPQHF	TGTGCCAGCAGCTTGGGACAGGGTGTTCAGCCCCAGCATTTT	NA	TRBV7-2	TRBJ1-5	14	TRBD1
CASSRSGNLISPLHF	TGTGCCAGCAGCCGATCAGGGAATTTAATTTCACCCCTCCACTTT	NA	TRBV3-1/TRBV3-2	TRBJ1-6	15	NA
CASSLEVFRWFF	TGCGCCAGCAGCTTGGAAGTTTTTAGATGGTTCTTC	NA	TRBV5-1	TRBJ2-1	12	NA
CASSLARGGAFF	TGTGCCAGCAGCTTGGCCCGCGGAGGGGCTTTCTTT	NA	TRBV5-6	TRBJ1-1	12	NA
CASSFVATGGRRWQYF	TGTGCCAGCAGCTTTGTGGCGACAGGGGGGAGAAGGTGGCAGTACTTC	NA	TRBV12-1	TRBJ2-7	16	NA
CASQGSGVLGTEAFF	TGTGCCAGTCAAGGGTCAGGGGTTCTGGGCACTGAAGCTTTCTTT	NA	TRBV25-1	TRBJ1-1	15	NA
CASSRQGALDGYTF	TGTGCCAGCAGCCGACAGGGGGCTCTTGATGGCTACACCTTC	NA	TRBV5-6	TRBJ1-2	14	TRBD1
CASSPPFAGAADTQYF	TGTGCCAGCAGTCCCCCCTTTGCGGGGGCTGCAGATACGCAGTATTTT	NA	TRBV6-2/TRBV6-3	TRBJ2-3	16	NA
CASGMTGYGNQPQHF	TGTGCTAGTGGAATGACAGGGTACGGCAATCAGCCCCAGCATTTT	NA	TRBV12-5	TRBJ1-5	15	TRBD1
CASRPHRGRTDTQYF	TGTGCCAGCAGACCTCACAGGGGGCGTACAGATACGCAGTATTTT	once	TRBV6-5	TRBJ2-3	15	TRBD1
CASSPWEVSYNEQFF	TGTGCCAGCAGCCCTTGGGAGGTCTCCTACAATGAGCAGTTCTTC	NA	TRBV9	TRBJ2-1	15	NA
CATLLSDTQYF	TGTGCCACCCTACTCTCAGATACGCAGTATTTT	once	TRBV12-3/TRBV12-4	TRBJ2-3	11	NA
CASSPLAGEYNEQFF	TGTGCCAGCTCACCACTAGCGGGGGAATACAATGAGCAGTTCTTC	NA	TRBV18	TRBJ2-1	15	TRBD2
CASSLLAGALHGELFF	TGTGCCAGCAGCTTATTGGCGGGGGCCCTACACGGGGAGCTGTTTTTT	NA	TRBV7-3	TRBJ2-2	16	NA
CSVTSGGSNTGELFF	TGCAGCGTTACCAGCGGGGGCTCTAACACCGGGGAGCTGTTTTTT	NA	TRBV29-1	TRBJ2-2	15	TRBD2
CASSEAWGRRNQPQHF	TGTGCCAGCAGTGAAGCGTGGGGGAGGCGCAATCAGCCCCAGCATTTT	NA	TRBV6-1	TRBJ1-5	16	NA
CATKAQGPTSGANVLTF	TGTGCCACCAAAGCACAGGGCCCCACCTCTGGGGCCAACGTCCTGACTTTC	NA	TRBV7-9	TRBJ2-6	17	NA
CASSLPGTGPYGYTF	TGTGCCAGCAGCTTACCCGGGACAGGACCCTATGGCTACACCTTC	NA	TRBV3-1/TRBV3-2	TRBJ1-2	15	TRBD1
CASRAGTANTGELFF	TGTGCCAGCAGGGCGGGGACAGCGAACACCGGGGAGCTGTTTTTT	NA	TRBV2	TRBJ2-2	15	NA
CASSLGRGDSPLHF	TGTGCCAGCAGCTTGGGCAGGGGCGATTCACCCCTCCACTTT	NA	TRBV5-4	TRBJ1-6	14	NA
CAWSDSTRSWNTEAFF	TGTGCCTGGAGTGACAGTACCAGGTCTTGGAACACTGAAGCTTTCTTT	few	TRBV30	TRBJ1-1	16	NA
CASRPDRGQPQHF	TGTGCCAGCAGGCCTGACAGGGGCCAGCCCCAGCATTTT	NA	TRBV28	TRBJ1-5	13	TRBD1
CASSLGASAFF	TGTGCCAGCAGCTTAGGAGCATCTGCCTTCTTT	few	TRBV5-8	TRBJ1-1	11	NA
CATSRRDLTGELFF	TGTGCCACCAGCAGGCGAGATCTCACCGGGGAGCTGTTTTTT	NA	TRBV15	TRBJ2-2	14	NA